What follows is one T cell receptor beta chain and its context. This sample is part of a study of control samples from healthy donors and cancer patients. Sequencing was performed with immunoSEQ multiplex PCR; in TCRdb, only in-frame clones are kept and a portion is missing. The table has roughly 130,000 clones, approximately 94% seen once. Germline V gene lookup returns CDR1 MGHRA and CDR2 YSYEKL. CDR3 length: 15 amino acids. Trimming stripped 1 base from V and 0 bases from J, with 6 bases between. This chain uses TRBV4-1 with TRBJ2-2; tentatively, D is TRBD1 (6 bases). The specimen was blood. This TCR came from a young man in good health. The CDR3 region is CASSQGGPNTGELFF. The CDR3 region has the DNA TGCGCCAGCAGCCAAGGGGGGCCGAACACCGGGGAGCTGTTTTTT.